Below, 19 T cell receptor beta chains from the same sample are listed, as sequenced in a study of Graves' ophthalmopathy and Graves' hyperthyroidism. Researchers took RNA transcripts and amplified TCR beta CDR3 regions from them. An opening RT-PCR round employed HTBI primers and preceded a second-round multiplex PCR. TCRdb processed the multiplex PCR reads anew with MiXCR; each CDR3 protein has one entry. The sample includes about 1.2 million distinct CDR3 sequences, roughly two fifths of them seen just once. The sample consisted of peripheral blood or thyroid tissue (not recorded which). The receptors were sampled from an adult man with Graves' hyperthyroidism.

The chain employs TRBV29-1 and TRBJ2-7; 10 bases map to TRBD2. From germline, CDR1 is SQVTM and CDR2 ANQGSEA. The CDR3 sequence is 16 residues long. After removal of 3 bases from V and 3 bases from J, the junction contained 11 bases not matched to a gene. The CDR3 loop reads CSVDPGQGLASYEQYF. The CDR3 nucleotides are TGCAGCGTTGACCCCGGGCAGGGACTAGCGAGCTACGAGCAGTACTTC.

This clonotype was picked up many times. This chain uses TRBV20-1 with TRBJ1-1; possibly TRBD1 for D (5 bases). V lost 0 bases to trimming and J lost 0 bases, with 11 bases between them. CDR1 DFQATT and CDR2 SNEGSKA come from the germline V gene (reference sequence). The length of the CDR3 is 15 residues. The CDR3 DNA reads TGCAGTGCTAGAGATCCAGGGCGGATGAACACTGAAGCTTTCTTT. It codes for CSARDPGRMNTEAFF.

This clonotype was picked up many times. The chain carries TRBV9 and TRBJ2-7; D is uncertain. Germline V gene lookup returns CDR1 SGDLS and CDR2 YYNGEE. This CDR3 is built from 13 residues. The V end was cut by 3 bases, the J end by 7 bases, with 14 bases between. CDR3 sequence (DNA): TGTGCCAGCAGCGCCGAGAACGCTGAGGAGCAGTACTTC. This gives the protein CASSAENAEEQYF. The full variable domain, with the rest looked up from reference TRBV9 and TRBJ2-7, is DSGVTQTPKHLITATGQRVTLRCSPRSGDLSVYWYQQSLDQGLQFLIQYYNGEERAKGNILERFSAQQFPDLHSELNLSSLELGDSALYFCASSAENAEEQYFGPGTRLTVT.

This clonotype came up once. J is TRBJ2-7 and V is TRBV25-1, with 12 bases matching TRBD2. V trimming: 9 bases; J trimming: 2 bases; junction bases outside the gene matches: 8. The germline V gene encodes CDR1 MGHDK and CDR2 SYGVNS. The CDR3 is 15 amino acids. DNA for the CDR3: TGTGCCAGTGTACCACGACTAGCGGGAGCCTACGAGCAGTACTTC. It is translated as CASVPRLAGAYEQYF.

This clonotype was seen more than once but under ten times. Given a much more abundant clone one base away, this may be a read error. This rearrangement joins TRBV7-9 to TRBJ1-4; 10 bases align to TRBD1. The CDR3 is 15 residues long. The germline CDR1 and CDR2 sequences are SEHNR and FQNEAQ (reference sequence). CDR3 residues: CAGSSTGGTGEKLFF. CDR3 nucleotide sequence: TGTGCCGGCAGCTCGACAGGGGGCACAGGCGAAAAACTGTTTTTT. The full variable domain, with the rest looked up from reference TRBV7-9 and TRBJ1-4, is DTGVSQNPRHKITKRGQNVTFRCDPISEHNRLYWYRQTLGQGPEFLTYFQNEAQLEKSRLLSDRFSAERPKGSFSTLEIQRTEQGDSAMYLCAGSSTGGTGEKLFFGSGTQLSVL.

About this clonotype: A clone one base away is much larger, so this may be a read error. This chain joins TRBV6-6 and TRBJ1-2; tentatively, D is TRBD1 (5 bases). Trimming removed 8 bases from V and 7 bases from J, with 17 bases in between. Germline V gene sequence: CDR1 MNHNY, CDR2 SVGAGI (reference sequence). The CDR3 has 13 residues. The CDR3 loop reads CASGPDNSGGYTF. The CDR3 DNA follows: TGTGCCAGCGGTCCGGACAACTCCGGTGGCTACACCTTC.

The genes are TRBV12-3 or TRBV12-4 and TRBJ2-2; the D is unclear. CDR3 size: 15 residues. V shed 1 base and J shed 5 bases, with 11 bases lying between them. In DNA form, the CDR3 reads TGTGCCAGCAGTTTAGATGTACAACTTACCGGGGAGCTGTTTTTT. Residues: CASSLDVQLTGELFF.

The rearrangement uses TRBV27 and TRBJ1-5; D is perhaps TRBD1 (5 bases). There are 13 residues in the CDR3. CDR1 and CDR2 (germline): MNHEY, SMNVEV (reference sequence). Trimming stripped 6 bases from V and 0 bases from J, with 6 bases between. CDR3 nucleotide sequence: TGTGCCAGCAGAGACAGTAGCAATCAGCCCCAGCATTTT. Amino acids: CASRDSSNQPQHF.

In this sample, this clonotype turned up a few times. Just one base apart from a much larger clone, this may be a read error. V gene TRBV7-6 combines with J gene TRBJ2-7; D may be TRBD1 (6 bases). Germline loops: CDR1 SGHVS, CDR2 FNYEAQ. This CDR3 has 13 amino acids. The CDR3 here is CASSRYYAGERYF. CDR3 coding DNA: TGTGCCAGCAGCAGATACTACGCAGGGGAGCGGTACTTC. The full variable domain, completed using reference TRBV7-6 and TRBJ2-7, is GAGVSQSPRYKVTKRGQDVALRCDPISGHVSLYWYRQALGQGPEFLTYFNYEAQQDKSGLPNDRFSAERPEGSISTLTIQRTEQRDSAMYRCASSRYYAGERYFGPGTRLTVT.

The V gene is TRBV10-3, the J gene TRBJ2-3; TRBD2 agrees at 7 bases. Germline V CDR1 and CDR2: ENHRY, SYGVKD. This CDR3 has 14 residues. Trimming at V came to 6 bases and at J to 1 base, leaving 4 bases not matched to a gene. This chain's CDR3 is CAIRRRGGTDTQYF. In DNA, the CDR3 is TGTGCCATCAGACGACGGGGGGGCACAGATACGCAGTATTTT.

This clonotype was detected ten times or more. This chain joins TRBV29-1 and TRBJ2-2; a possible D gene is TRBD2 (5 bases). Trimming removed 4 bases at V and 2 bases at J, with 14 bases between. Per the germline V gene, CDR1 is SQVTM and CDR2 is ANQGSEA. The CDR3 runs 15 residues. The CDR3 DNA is TGCAGCGTTGGCGGGCCAGTCCTAAACACCGGGGAGCTGTTTTTT. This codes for CSVGGPVLNTGELFF.

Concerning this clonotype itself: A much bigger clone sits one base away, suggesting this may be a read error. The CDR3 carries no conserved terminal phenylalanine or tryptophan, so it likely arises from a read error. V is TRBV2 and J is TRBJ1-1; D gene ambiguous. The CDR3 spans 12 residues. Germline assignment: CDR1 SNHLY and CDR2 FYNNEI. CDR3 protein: CAQREANTEAFS. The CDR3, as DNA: TGTGCTCAAAGGGAAGCCAACACTGAAGCTTTCTCT.

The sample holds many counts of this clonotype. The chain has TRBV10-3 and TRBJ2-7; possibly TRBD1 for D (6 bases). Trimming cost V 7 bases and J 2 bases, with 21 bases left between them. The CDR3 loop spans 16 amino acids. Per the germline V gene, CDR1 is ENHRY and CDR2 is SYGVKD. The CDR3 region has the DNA TGTGCCATCAAGGGAAGAACCGGGACACGGACCTACGAGCAGTACTTC. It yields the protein CAIKGRTGTRTYEQYF.

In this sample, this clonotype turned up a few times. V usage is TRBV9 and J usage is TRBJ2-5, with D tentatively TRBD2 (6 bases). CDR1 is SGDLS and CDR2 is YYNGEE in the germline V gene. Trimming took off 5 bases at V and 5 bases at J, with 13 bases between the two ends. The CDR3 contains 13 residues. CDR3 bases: TGTGCCAGCAGTTGGGGCGGGGTTGAGACCCAGTACTTC. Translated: CASSWGGVETQYF.

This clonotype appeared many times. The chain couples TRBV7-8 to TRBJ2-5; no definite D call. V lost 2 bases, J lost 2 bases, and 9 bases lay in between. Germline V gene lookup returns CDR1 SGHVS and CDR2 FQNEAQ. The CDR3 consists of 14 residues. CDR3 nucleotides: TGTGCCAGCAGCTTAAGGCCGGTTCAAGAGACCCAGTACTTC. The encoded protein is CASSLRPVQETQYF.

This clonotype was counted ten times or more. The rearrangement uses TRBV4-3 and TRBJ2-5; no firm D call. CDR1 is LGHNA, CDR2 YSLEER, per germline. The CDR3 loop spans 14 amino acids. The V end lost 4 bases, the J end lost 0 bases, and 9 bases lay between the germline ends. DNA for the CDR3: TGCGCCAGCAGCCCCATGCCGTACCAAGAGACCCAGTACTTC. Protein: CASSPMPYQETQYF.

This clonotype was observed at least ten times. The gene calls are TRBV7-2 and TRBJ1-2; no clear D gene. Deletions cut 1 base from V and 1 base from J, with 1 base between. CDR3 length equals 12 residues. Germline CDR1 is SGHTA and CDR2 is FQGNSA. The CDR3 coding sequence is TGTGCCAGCAGCTTAGTTAACTATGGCTACACCTTC. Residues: CASSLVNYGYTF.

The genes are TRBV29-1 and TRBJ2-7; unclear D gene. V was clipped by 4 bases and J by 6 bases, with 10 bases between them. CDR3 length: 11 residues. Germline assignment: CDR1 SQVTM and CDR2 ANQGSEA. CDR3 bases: TGCAGCGTTGTGCGTGCTTCCGAGCAGTACTTC. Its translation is CSVVRASEQYF.

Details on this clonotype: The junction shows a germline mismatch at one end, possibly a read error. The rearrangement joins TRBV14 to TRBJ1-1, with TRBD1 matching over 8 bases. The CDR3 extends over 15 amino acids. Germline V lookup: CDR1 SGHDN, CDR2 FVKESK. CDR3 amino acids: CAGSPGQGLNTEAFF. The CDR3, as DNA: TGTGCCGGCAGCCCAGGACAGGGATTGAACACTGAAGCTTTCTTT.